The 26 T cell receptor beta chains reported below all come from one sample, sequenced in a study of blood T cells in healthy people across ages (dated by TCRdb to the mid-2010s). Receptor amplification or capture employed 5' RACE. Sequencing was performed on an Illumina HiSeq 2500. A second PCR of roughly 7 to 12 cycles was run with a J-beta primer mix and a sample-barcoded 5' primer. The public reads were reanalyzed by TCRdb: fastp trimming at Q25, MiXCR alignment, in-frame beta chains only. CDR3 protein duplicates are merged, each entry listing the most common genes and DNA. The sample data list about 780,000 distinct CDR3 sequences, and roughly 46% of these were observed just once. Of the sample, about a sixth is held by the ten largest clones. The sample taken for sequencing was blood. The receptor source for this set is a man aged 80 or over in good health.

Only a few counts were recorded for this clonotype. The CDR3 loop is CSARDYQRGTYEQYF. The CDR3, as DNA: TGCAGTGCTAGAGATTACCAGCGGGGCACCTACGAGCAGTACTTC. V is TRBV20-1 and J is TRBJ2-7, with 7 bases matching TRBD2. V lost 0 bases, J lost 2 bases, and 7 bases stayed unmatched. CDR1 DFQATT and CDR2 SNEGSKA come from the germline V gene (reference sequence). This CDR3 has 15 residues.

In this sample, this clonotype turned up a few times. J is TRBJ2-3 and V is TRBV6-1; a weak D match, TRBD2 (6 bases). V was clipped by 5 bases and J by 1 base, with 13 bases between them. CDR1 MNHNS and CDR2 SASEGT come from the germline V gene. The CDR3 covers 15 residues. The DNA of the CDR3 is TGTGCCAGCAGTCGAATGCGGGAAGGCACAGATACGCAGTATTTT. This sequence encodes CASSRMREGTDTQYF.

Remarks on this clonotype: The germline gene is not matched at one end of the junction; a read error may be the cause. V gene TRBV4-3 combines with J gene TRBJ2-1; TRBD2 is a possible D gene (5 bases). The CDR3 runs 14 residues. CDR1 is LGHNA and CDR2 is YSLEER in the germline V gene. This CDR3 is CACSQDLRERQQFF. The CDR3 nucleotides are TGCGCCTGCAGCCAAGATTTGAGGGAGCGCCAGCAGTTCTTC.

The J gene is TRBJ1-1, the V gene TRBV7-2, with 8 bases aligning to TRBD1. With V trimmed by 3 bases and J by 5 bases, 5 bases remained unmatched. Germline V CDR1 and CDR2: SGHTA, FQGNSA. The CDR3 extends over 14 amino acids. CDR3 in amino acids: CASSLDRARTEAFF. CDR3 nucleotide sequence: TGTGCCAGCAGCTTGGACAGGGCGAGGACTGAAGCTTTCTTT.

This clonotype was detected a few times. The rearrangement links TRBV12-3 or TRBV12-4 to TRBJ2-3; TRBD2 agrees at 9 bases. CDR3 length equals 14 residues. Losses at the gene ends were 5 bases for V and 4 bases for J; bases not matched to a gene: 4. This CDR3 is CASSIGLASDTQYF. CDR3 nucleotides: TGTGCCAGCAGTATCGGACTAGCGTCAGATACGCAGTATTTT.

The DNA of the CDR3 is TGTGCCAGCAGGGTGGACAGGTATGGCTACACCTTC. Translating gives CASRVDRYGYTF. V usage is TRBV2 and J usage is TRBJ1-2; 7 bases are a match to TRBD1. Trimming removed 6 bases from V and 5 bases from J; junction bases left unmatched: 3. This CDR3 comprises 12 residues. The germline V gene encodes CDR1 SNHLY and CDR2 FYNNEI.

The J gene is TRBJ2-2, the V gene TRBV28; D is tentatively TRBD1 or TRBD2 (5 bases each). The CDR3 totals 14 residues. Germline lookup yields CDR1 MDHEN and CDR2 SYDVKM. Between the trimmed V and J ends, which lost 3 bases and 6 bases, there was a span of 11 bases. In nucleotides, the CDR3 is TGTGCCAGCAGTTTGTCGGGGCCCGCCGGGGAGCTGTTTTTT. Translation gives CASSLSGPAGELFF.

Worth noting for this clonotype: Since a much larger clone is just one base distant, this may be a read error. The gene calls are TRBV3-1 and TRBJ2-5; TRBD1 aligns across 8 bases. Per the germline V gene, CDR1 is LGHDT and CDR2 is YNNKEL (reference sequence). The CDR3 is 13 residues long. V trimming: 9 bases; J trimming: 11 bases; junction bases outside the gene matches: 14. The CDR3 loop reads CASTTGGRNEQYF. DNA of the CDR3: TGTGCCAGTACAACAGGGGGTCGCAATGAGCAGTACTTC.

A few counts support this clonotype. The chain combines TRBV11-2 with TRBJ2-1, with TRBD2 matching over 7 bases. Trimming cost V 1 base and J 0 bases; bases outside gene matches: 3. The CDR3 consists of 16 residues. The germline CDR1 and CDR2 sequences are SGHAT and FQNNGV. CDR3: CASSLGAGVSYNEQFF. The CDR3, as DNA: TGTGCCAGCAGCTTAGGGGCGGGAGTCTCCTACAATGAGCAGTTCTTC.

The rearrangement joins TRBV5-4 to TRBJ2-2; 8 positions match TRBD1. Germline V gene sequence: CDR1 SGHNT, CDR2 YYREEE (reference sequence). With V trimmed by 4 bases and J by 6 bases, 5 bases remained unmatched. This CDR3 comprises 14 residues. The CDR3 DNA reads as TGTGCCAGCAGCCCGGACAGGGTGTCCGGGGAGCTGTTTTTT. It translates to CASSPDRVSGELFF.

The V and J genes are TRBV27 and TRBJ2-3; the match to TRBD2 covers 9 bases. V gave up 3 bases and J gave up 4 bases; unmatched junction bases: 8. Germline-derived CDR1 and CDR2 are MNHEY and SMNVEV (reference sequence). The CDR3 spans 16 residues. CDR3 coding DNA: TGTGCCAGCAGTTTCCTTGGGGGACTAGCATCAGATACGCAGTATTTT. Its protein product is CASSFLGGLASDTQYF.

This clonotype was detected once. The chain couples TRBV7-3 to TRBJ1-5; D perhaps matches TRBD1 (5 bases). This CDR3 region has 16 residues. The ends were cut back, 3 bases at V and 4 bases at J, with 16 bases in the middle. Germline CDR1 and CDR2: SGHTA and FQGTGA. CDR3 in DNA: TGTGCCAGCAGCTTGTTGTGGAGGGGTAGTAATCAGCCCCAGCATTTT. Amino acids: CASSLLWRGSNQPQHF.

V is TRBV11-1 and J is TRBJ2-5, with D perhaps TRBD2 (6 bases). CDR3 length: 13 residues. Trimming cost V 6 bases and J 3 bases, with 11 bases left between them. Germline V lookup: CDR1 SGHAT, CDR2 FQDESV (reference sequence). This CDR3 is CASSWGEEETQYF. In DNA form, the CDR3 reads TGTGCCAGCAGTTGGGGGGAGGAAGAGACCCAGTACTTC.

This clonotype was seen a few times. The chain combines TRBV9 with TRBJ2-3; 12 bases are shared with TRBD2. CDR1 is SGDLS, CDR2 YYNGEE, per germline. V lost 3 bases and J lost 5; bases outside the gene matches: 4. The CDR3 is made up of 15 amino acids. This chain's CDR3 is CASSATSGRVDTQYF. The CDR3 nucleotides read TGTGCCAGCAGCGCGACTAGCGGGAGAGTAGATACGCAGTATTTT.

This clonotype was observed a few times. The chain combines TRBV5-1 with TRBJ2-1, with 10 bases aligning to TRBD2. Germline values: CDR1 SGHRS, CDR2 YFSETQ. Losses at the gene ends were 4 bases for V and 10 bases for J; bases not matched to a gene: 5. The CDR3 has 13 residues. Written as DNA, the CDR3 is TGCGCCAGCAGCCTAGCGGGAGTTTCGGAGCAGTTCTTC. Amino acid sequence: CASSLAGVSEQFF.

The CDR3 DNA reads as TGTGCCAGCAGCTTGATGGGCCCAGATACGCAGTATTTT. Translation gives CASSLMGPDTQYF. This chain joins TRBV7-3 and TRBJ2-3, with unresolved D. The CDR3 covers 13 residues. The V end was cut by 3 bases, the J end by 4 bases, with 8 bases between. Germline loops: CDR1 SGHTA, CDR2 FQGTGA.

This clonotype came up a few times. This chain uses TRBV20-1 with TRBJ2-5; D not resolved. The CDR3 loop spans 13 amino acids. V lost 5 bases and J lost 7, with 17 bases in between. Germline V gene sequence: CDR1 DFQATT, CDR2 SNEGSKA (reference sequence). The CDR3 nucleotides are TGCAGTGCTCGGCTAGAACCACTTTTGACCCAGTACTTC. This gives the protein CSARLEPLLTQYF.

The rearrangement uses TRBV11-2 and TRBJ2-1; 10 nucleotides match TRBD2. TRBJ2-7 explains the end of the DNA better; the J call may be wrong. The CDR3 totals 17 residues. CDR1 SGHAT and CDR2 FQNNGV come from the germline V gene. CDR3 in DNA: TGTGCCAGCAGCTTAGGGGCTAGCGGGAGCTCCTACAATGAGCAGTACTTC. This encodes CASSLGASGSSYNEQYF.

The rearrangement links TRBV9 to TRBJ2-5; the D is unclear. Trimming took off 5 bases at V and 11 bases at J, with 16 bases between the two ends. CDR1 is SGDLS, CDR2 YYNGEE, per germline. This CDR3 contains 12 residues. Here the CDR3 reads CASRRTGYGQYF. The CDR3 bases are TGTGCCAGCAGACGAACTGGGTACGGGCAGTACTTC.

The CDR3 reads CASSSRGSYNEQFF. CDR3 sequence (DNA): TGCGCCAGCAGCAGCCGGGGGTCCTACAATGAGCAGTTCTTC. This sequence joins TRBV5-1 and TRBJ2-1; the D gene is possibly TRBD2 (6 bases). V was trimmed by 4 bases and J by 1 base, leaving 9 bases between them. The CDR3 runs to 14 residues. CDR1 is SGHRS, CDR2 YFSETQ, per germline.

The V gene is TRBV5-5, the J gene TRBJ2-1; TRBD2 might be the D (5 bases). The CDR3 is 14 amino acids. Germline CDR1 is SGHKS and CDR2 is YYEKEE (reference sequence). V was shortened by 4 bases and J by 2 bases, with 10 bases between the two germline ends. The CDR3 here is CASSRGFTYNEQFF. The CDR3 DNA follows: TGTGCCAGCAGCAGAGGGTTCACCTACAATGAGCAGTTCTTC. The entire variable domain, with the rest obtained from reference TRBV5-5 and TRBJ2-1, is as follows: DAGVTQSPTHLIKTRGQQVTLRCSPISGHKSVSWYQQVLGQGPQFIFQYYEKEERGRGNFPDRFSARQFPNYSSELNVNALLLGDSALYLCASSRGFTYNEQFFGPGTRLTVL.

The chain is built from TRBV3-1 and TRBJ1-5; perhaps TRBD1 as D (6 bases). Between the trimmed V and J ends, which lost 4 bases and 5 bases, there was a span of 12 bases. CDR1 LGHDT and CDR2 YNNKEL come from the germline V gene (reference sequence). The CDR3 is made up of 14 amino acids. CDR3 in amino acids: CASSPGTFDQPQHF. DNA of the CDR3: TGTGCCAGCAGCCCGGGGACATTCGATCAGCCCCAGCATTTT.

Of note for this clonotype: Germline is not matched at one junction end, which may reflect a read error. The CDR3: CASSPPRPTGSNCGYTF. The CDR3 DNA sequence: TGTGCCAGCAGTCCCCCCCGCCCGACAGGATCTAACTGTGGCTACACCTTC. The V gene is TRBV28, the J gene TRBJ1-2; D is possibly TRBD1 (6 bases). This CDR3 is built from 17 residues. The germline CDR1 and CDR2 sequences are MDHEN and SYDVKM.

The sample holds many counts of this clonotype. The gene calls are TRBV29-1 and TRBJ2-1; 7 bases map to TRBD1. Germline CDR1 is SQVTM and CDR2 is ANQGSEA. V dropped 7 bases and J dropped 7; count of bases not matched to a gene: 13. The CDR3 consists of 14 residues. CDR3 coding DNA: TGCAGCGGAGAACCGGGACAGAGGCCTAATGAGCAGTTCTTC. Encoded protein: CSGEPGQRPNEQFF.

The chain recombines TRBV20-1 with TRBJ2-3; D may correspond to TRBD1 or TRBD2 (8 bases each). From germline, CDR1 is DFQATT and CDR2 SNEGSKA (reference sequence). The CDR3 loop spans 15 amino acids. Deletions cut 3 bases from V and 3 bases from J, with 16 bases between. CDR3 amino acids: CSASTSGQGTDTQYF. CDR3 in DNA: TGCAGTGCTAGTACTAGCGGACAGGGAACAGATACGCAGTATTTT.

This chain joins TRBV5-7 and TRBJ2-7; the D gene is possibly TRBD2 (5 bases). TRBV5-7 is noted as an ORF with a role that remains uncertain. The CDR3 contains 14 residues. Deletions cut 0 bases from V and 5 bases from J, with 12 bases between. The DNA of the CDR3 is TGTGCCAGCAGCTTGGGTAATGAGGGCCACGAGCAGTACTTC. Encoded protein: CASSLGNEGHEQYF.